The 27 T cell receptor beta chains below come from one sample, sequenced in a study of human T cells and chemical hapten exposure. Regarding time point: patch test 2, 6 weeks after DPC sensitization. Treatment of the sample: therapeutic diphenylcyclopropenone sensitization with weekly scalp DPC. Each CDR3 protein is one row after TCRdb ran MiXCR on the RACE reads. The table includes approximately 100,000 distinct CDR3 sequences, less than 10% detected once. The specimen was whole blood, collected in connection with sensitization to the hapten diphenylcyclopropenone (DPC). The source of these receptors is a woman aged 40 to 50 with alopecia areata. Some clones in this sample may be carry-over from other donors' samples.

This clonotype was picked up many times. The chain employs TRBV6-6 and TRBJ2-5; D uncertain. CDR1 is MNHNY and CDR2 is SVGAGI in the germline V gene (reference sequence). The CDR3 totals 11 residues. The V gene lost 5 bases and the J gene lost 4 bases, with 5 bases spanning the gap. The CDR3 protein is CASSTGETQYF. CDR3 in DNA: TGTGCCAGCAGTACCGGAGAGACCCAGTACTTC.

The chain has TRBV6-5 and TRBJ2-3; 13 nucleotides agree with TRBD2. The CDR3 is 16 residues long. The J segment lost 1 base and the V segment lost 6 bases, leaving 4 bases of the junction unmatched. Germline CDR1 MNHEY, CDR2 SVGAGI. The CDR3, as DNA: TGTGCCAGCAGAACTGGACTAGCGGGGGGCACAGATACGCAGTATTTT. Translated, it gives CASRTGLAGGTDTQYF.

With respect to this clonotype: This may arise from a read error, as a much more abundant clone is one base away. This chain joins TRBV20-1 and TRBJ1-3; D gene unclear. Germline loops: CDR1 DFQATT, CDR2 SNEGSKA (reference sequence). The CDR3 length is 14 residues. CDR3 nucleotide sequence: TGCAGTGCCCCTAACCCTAGCTCTGAAAACACCATATATTTT. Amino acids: CSAPNPSSENTIYF.

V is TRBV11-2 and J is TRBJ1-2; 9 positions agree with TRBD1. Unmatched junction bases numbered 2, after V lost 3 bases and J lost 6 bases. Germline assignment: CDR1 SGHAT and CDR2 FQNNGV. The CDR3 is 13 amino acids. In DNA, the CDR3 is TGTGCCAGCAGCTTCGGACAGGGGAATGGCTACACCTTC. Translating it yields CASSFGQGNGYTF.

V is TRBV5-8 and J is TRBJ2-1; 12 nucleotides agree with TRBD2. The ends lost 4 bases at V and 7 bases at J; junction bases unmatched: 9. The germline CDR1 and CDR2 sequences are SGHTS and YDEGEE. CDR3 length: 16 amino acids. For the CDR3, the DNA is TGTGCCAGCAGCCTCTACCTAGCGGGGGGGCGGAATGAGCAGTTCTTC. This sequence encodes CASSLYLAGGRNEQFF.

The CDR3 bases are TGTGCCAGCAGCTTAGGTCACGGACTAGCGGGGGCCGCGAACACCGGGGAGCTGTTTTTT. Translated: CASSLGHGLAGAANTGELFF. The chain joins TRBV11-3 to TRBJ2-2, with TRBD2 matching over 13 bases. CDR3 length: 20 residues. Losses at the gene ends were 1 base for V and 0 bases for J; bases not matched to a gene: 8. The germline gives CDR1 SGHNT, CDR2 YENEEA.

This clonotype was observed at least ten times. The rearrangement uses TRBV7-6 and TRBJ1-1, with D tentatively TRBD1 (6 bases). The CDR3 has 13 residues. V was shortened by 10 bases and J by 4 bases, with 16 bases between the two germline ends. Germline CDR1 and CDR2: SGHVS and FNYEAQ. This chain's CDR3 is CATQRGESTEAFF. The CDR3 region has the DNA TGTGCCACCCAGAGGGGGGAGAGCACTGAAGCTTTCTTT.

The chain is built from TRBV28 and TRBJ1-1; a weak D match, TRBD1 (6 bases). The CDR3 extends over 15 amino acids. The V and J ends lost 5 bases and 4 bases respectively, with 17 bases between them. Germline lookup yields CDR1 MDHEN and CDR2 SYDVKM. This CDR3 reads CASSPPVEGGTEAFF. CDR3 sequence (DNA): TGTGCCAGCAGTCCCCCCGTCGAGGGGGGCACTGAAGCTTTCTTT.

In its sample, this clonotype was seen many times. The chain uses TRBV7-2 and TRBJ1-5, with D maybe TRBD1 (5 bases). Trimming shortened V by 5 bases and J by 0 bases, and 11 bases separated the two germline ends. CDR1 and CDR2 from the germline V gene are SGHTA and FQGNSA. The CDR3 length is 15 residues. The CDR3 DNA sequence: TGTGCCAGCAGCATCGACGGGGGTAGCAATCAGCCCCAGCATTTT. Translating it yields CASSIDGGSNQPQHF.

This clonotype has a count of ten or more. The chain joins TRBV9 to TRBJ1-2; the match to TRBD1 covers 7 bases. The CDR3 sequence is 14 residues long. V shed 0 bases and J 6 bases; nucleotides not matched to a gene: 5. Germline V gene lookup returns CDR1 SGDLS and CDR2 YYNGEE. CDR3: CASSVAAGGNGYTF. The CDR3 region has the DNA TGTGCCAGCAGCGTAGCTGCAGGGGGGAATGGCTACACCTTC.

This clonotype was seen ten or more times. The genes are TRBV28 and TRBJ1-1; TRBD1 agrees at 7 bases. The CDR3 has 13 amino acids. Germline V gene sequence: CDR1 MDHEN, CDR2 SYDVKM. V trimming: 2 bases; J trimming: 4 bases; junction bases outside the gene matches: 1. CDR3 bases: TGTGCCAGCAGTTTAGACAGGGCCACTGAAGCTTTCTTT. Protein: CASSLDRATEAFF.

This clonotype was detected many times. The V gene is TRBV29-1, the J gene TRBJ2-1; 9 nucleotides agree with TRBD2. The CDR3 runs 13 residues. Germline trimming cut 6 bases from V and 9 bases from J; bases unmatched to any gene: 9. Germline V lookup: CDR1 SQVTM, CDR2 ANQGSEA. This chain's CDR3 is CSVRGGSSTEQFF. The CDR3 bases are TGCAGCGTGCGGGGGGGGTCTAGCACTGAGCAGTTCTTC.

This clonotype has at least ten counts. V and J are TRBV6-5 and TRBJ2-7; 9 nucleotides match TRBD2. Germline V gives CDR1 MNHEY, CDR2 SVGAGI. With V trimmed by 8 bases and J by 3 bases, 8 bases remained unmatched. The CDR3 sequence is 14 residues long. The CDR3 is CASLKAGGFYEQYF. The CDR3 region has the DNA TGTGCCAGCCTAAAAGCGGGGGGCTTCTACGAGCAGTACTTC.

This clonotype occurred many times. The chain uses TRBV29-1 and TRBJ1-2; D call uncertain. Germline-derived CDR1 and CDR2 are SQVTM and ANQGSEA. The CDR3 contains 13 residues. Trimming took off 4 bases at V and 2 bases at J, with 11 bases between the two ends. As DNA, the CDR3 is TGCAGCGTTGTTAGGCAGACCAACTATGGCTACACCTTC. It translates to CSVVRQTNYGYTF.

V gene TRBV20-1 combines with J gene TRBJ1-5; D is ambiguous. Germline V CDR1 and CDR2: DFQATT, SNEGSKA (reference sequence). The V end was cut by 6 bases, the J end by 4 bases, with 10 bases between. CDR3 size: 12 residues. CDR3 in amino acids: CSAPVGNQPQHF. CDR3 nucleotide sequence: TGCAGTGCCCCAGTAGGGAATCAGCCCCAGCATTTT.

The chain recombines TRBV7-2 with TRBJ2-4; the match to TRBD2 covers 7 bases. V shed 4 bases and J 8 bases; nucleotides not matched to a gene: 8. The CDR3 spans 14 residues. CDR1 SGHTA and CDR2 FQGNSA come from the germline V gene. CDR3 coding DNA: TGTGCCAGCAGCTCGGGACTATCCCGGCACATTCAGTACTTC. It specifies CASSSGLSRHIQYF.

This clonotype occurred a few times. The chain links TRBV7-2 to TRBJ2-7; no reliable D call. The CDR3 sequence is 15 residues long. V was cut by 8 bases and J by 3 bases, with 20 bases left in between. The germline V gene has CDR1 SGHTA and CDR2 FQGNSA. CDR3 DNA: TGTGCCAGCCGACCTGGGATCGACACCTTCTACGAGCAGTACTTC. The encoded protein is CASRPGIDTFYEQYF.

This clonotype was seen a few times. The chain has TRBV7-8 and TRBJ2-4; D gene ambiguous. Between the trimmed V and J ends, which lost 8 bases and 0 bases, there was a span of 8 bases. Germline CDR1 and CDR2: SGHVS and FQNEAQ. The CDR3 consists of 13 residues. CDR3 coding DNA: TGTGCCAGCGGCGGTCTAGCCAAAAACATTCAGTACTTC. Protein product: CASGGLAKNIQYF. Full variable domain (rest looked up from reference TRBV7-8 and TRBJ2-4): GAGVSQSPRYKVAKRGQDVALRCDPISGHVSLFWYQQALGQGPEFLTYFQNEAQLDKSGLPSDRFFAERPEGSVSTLKIQRTQQEDSAVYLCASGGLAKNIQYFGAGTRLSVL.

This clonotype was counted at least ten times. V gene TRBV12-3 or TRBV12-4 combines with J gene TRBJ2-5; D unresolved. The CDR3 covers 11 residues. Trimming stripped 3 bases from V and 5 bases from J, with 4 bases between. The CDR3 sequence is CASSLYETQYF. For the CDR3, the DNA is TGTGCCAGCAGTTTGTACGAGACCCAGTACTTC.

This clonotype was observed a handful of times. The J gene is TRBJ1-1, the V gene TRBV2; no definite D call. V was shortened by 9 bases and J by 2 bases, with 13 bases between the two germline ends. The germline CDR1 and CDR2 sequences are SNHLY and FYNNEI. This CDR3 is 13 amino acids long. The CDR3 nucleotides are TGTGCCAGTCTTACGGACTACAACACTGAAGCTTTCTTT. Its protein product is CASLTDYNTEAFF. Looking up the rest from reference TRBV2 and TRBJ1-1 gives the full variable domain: EPEVTQTPSHQVTQMGQEVILRCVPISNHLYFYWYRQILGQKVEFLVSFYNNEISEKSEIFDDQFSVERPDGSNFTLKIRSTKLEDSAMYFCASLTDYNTEAFFGQGTRLTVV.

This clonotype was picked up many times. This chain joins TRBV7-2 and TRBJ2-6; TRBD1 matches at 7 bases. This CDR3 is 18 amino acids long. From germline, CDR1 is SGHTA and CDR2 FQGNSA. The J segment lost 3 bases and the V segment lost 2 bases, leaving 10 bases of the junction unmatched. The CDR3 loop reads CASSLSPGGLSGANVLTF. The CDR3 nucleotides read TGTGCCAGCAGCTTAAGCCCAGGGGGATTGAGTGGGGCCAACGTCCTGACTTTC.

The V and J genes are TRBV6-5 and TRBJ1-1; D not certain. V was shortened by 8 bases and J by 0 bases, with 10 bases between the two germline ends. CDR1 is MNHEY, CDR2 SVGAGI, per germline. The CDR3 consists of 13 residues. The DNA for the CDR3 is TGTGCCAGCGGTCCTACCCTGAACACTGAAGCTTTCTTT. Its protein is CASGPTLNTEAFF.

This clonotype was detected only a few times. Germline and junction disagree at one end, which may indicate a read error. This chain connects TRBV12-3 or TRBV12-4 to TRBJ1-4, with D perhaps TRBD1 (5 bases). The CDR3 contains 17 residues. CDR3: CVSSQRTTLGRYEKLFF. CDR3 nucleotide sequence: TGTGTCAGCAGCCAACGGACAACCCTAGGACGGTATGAAAAACTGTTTTTT.

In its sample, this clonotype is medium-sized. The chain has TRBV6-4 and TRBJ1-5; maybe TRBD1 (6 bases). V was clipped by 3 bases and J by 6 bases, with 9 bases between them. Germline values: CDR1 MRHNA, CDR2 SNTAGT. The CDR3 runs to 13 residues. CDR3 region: CASSEQGGQPQHF. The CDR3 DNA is TGTGCCAGCAGTGAACAGGGTGGTCAGCCCCAGCATTTT.

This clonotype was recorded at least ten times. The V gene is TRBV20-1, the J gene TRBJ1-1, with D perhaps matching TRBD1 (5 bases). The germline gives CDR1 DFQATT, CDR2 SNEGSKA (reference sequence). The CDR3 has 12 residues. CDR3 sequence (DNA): TGCAGGCCAGCCGGGGGGAACACTGAAGCTTTCTTT. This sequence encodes CRPAGGNTEAFF.

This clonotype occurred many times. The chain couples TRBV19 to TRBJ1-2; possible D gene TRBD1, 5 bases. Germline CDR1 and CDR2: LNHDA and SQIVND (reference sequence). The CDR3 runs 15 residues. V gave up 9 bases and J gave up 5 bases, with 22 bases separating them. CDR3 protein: CASKRNPTESYGYTF. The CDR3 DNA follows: TGTGCCAGCAAAAGGAACCCGACAGAAAGTTATGGCTACACCTTC.

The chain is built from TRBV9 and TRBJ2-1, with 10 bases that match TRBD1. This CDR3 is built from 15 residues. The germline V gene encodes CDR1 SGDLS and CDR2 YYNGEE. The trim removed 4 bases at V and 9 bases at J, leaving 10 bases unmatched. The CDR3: CASSPRGQGMGEQFF. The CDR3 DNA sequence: TGTGCCAGCAGCCCAAGGGGACAGGGGATGGGTGAGCAGTTCTTC.